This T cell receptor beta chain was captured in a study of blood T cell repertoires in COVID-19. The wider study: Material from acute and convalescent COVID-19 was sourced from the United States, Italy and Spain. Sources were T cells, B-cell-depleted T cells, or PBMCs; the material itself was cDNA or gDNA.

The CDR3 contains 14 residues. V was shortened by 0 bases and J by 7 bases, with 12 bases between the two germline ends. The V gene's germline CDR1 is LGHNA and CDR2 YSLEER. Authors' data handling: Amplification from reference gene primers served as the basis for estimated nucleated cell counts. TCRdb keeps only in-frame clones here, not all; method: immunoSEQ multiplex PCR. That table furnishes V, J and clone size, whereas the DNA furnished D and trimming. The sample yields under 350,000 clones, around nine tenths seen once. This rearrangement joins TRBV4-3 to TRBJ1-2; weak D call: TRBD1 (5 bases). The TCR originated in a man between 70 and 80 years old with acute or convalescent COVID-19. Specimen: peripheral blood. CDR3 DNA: TGCGCCAGCAGCCAAGACGGCCAGGGCGGTGGCTACACCTTC. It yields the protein CASSQDGQGGGYTF.